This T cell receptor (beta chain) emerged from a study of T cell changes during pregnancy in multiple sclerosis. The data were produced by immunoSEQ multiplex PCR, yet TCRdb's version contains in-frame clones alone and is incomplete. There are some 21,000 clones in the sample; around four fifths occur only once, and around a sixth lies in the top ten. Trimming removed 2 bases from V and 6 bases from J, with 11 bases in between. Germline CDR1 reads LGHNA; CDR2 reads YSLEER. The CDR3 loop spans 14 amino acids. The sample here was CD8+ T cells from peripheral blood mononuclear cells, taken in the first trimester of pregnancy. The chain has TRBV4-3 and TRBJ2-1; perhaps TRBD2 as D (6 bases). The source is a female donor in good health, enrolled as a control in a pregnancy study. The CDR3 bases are TGCGCCAGCAGCCAAAGAGGGGAGGCCAATGAGCAGTTCTTC. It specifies CASSQRGEANEQFF.